The present T cell receptor (beta chain) was sequenced within a study of technical replicates of blood from several donors. CDR1 is LGHNA, CDR2 YNFKEQ, per germline. V lost 4 bases, J lost 6 bases, and 19 bases lay in between. The CDR3 consists of 16 residues. The protocol was immunoSEQ multiplex PCR, while the TCRdb copy is restricted to in-frame clones and leaves out a portion. The repertoire holds just under 60,000 clones, with about 95% as singletons. J is TRBJ2-1 and V is TRBV4-2, with D possibly being TRBD2 (5 bases). The clonotype originates from a human donor in good health. Some clones in this sample may be carry-over from other donors' samples. The sample was PBMCs. The DNA for the CDR3 is TGTGCCAGCAGCCCCTGGGCACTAGAGATGGGCAATGAGCAGTTCTTC. Its translation is CASSPWALEMGNEQFF.